The present T cell receptor (beta chain) was sequenced within a study of blood T cell repertoires in COVID-19. In the study overall: PBMCs, B-cell-depleted T cells, or T cells were the source of the cDNA or gDNA that made up the material.

In the original workflow: Amplification of reference gene primers was used by the study to estimate nucleated cell counts. The protocol was immunoSEQ multiplex PCR, while the TCRdb copy is restricted to in-frame clones and leaves out a portion. V and J calls and clone size come straight from that table; D and trimming were deduced from the DNA. The sample carries about 17,000 clones, approximately 80% recorded once. This CDR3 is built from 14 residues. The ends were cut back, 0 bases at V and 9 bases at J, with 10 bases in the middle. Per germline, CDR1 SGDLS and CDR2 YYNGEE. This sequence joins TRBV9 and TRBJ1-6; D gene unclear. The sequence was obtained from a man at least 80 years old with acute or convalescent COVID-19. The source material was peripheral blood. The CDR3 DNA reads TGTGCCAGCAGCGTAGTGGCAGAGGGTTCACCCCTCCACTTT. Translation: CASSVVAEGSPLHF.